This is a list of T cell receptor beta chains from one sample in a study of identical twins. TCRdb reprocessed the 5' RACE reads via MiXCR and lists one record per CDR3 protein. Among around 570,000 distinct CDR3 sequences listed, more than 9% were seen once. This sample also appeared in a second study, on yellow fever vaccine responses in identical twins.

Sequenced sample: PBMCs. The receptors originated from a woman aged 18 to 35 in good health. Both conserved end residues are part of each CDR3. A D gene is named only where the DNA matches it firmly. Size tells how often a clone was seen (once, few, many) or the class of an expanded clone, and some rows leave it out.

D gene: NA
CDR3 length: 16
clone size: few
V gene: TRBV16
J gene: TRBJ1-1
CDR3 DNA: TGTGCCAGCAGCCAATCAGCGGGGGTTGGTAGCACTGAAGCTTTCTTT
CDR3 protein: CASSQSAGVGSTEAFF

D gene: NA
CDR3 length: 15
clone size: NA
V gene: TRBV2
J gene: TRBJ2-2
CDR3 DNA: TGTGCCAGCAGCGGCGGCGACAAAATTACCGGGGAGCTGTTTTTT
CDR3 protein: CASSGGDKITGELFF

D gene: NA
CDR3 length: 15
clone size: few
V gene: TRBV5-1
J gene: TRBJ1-2
CDR3 DNA: TGCGCCAGCAGCTTGGCTGTCGGCTCGAACTATGGCTACACCTTC
CDR3 protein: CASSLAVGSNYGYTF

D gene: NA
CDR3 length: 12
clone size: NA
V gene: TRBV30
J gene: TRBJ1-2
CDR3 DNA: TGTGCCTGGACGAAGGGACCCTATGGCTACACCTTC
CDR3 protein: CAWTKGPYGYTF

D gene: NA
CDR3 length: 15
clone size: many
V gene: TRBV20-1
J gene: TRBJ2-7
CDR3 DNA: TGCAGTGCTAGAGATGTCGGGAGTAAGACCTACGAGCAGTACTTC
CDR3 protein: CSARDVGSKTYEQYF

D gene: TRBD1
CDR3 length: 16
clone size: few
V gene: TRBV20-1
J gene: TRBJ2-5
CDR3 DNA: TGCAGTACGCCGCCCGGGACAGGGAGGTTAAGAGGGACCCAGTACTTC
CDR3 protein: CSTPPGTGRLRGTQYF

D gene: NA
CDR3 length: 14
clone size: many
V gene: TRBV7-2
J gene: TRBJ1-2
CDR3 DNA: TGTGCCAGCAGCTTAGATTCCAGACCCTATGGCTACACCTTC
CDR3 protein: CASSLDSRPYGYTF

D gene: NA
CDR3 length: 14
clone size: NA
V gene: TRBV6-5
J gene: TRBJ1-3
CDR3 DNA: TGTGCCAGCAGTTACGGGGGCCCTGGAAACACCATATATTTT
CDR3 protein: CASSYGGPGNTIYF

D gene: NA
CDR3 length: 13
clone size: few
V gene: TRBV2
J gene: TRBJ2-7
CDR3 DNA: TGTGCCAGCACGTGGCAGGGGTGGCACGAGCAGTACTTC
CDR3 protein: CASTWQGWHEQYF

D gene: NA
CDR3 length: 16
clone size: many
V gene: TRBV6-1
J gene: TRBJ2-4
CDR3 DNA: TGTGCCAGCAGTGCCGCGGCCGGGGGAAGCGGGAACATTCAGTACTTC
CDR3 protein: CASSAAAGGSGNIQYF

D gene: NA
CDR3 length: 14
clone size: NA
V gene: TRBV20-1
J gene: TRBJ2-2
CDR3 DNA: TGCAGTGCTAGTGAGGTTTCTAATACCGGGGAGCTGTTTTTT
CDR3 protein: CSASEVSNTGELFF

D gene: TRBD1
CDR3 length: 14
clone size: NA
V gene: TRBV12-3/TRBV12-4
J gene: TRBJ1-4
CDR3 DNA: TGTGCCAGCAGGACAGGGGAGGGATATGAAAAACTGTTTTTT
CDR3 protein: CASRTGEGYEKLFF

D gene: NA
CDR3 length: 13
clone size: NA
V gene: TRBV28
J gene: TRBJ2-1
CDR3 DNA: TGTGCCAGGATTCCCGGTCATGGCGATGAGCAGTTCTTC
CDR3 protein: CARIPGHGDEQFF

D gene: NA
CDR3 length: 13
clone size: NA
V gene: TRBV7-9
J gene: TRBJ2-7
CDR3 DNA: TGTGCCAGCAGCTTAGCGCCCCGGAGGGAGCCCTCATTC
CDR3 protein: CASSLAPRREPSF

D gene: TRBD2
CDR3 length: 15
clone size: few
V gene: TRBV6-1
J gene: TRBJ2-2
CDR3 DNA: TGTGCCAGCAGGCCCGGGCTAGCGGGCACCGGGGAGCTGTTTTTT
CDR3 protein: CASRPGLAGTGELFF

D gene: NA
CDR3 length: 17
clone size: NA
V gene: TRBV7-2
J gene: TRBJ2-3
CDR3 DNA: TGTGCCAGCAGCTTAGGCTGGGTAGGGGGGGGCTACGATACGCAGTATTTT
CDR3 protein: CASSLGWVGGGYDTQYF

D gene: NA
CDR3 length: 15
clone size: few
V gene: TRBV7-3
J gene: TRBJ2-1
CDR3 DNA: TGTGCCAGCAGCTCCCAGGGAAAGTCCCACAATGAGCAGTTCTTC
CDR3 protein: CASSSQGKSHNEQFF

D gene: NA
CDR3 length: 12
clone size: many
V gene: TRBV6-1
J gene: TRBJ2-3
CDR3 DNA: TGTGCCAGCAGTTTAGACGGAGATACGCAGTATTTT
CDR3 protein: CASSLDGDTQYF

D gene: TRBD2
CDR3 length: 16
clone size: few
V gene: TRBV7-2
J gene: TRBJ2-3
CDR3 DNA: TGTGCCAGCAGCCCTTCTAGCGGGAGTCGCACAGATACGCAGTATTTT
CDR3 protein: CASSPSSGSRTDTQYF

D gene: NA
CDR3 length: 15
clone size: many
V gene: TRBV29-1
J gene: TRBJ2-7
CDR3 DNA: TGCAGCGTTGAAAACTCGGCAGGGAGCTCCTACGAGCAGTACTTC
CDR3 protein: CSVENSAGSSYEQYF

D gene: NA
CDR3 length: 14
clone size: NA
V gene: TRBV12-3/TRBV12-4
J gene: TRBJ2-6
CDR3 DNA: TGTGCCAGTAGCCGGGTTGGGGGGGCCAACGTCCTGACTTTC
CDR3 protein: CASSRVGGANVLTF

D gene: NA
CDR3 length: 14
clone size: few
V gene: TRBV5-6
J gene: TRBJ1-1
CDR3 DNA: TGTGCCAGCATCATCCAAGGGGATTTTCGGGGAGCTTTCTTT
CDR3 protein: CASIIQGDFRGAFF

D gene: NA
CDR3 length: 16
clone size: NA
V gene: TRBV5-1
J gene: TRBJ2-3
CDR3 DNA: TGCGCCAGCAGCTGGGACCGCCGGACTAACACAGATACGCAGTATTTT
CDR3 protein: CASSWDRRTNTDTQYF

D gene: NA
CDR3 length: 14
clone size: NA
V gene: TRBV21-1
J gene: TRBJ2-3
CDR3 DNA: TGTGCCAGCAGCCCTCGAGAGTACACAGATACGCAGTATTTT
CDR3 protein: CASSPREYTDTQYF

D gene: TRBD2
CDR3 length: 15
clone size: NA
V gene: TRBV6-2/TRBV6-3
J gene: TRBJ2-3
CDR3 DNA: TGTGCCAGCAGTTATCGGCGGGGGAGCACAGATACGCAGTATTTT
CDR3 protein: CASSYRRGSTDTQYF

D gene: TRBD1
CDR3 length: 14
clone size: many
V gene: TRBV28
J gene: TRBJ2-1
CDR3 DNA: TGTGCCAGCAGCCAGAGACAGGGTGGGAGTGAGCAGTTCTTC
CDR3 protein: CASSQRQGGSEQFF

D gene: NA
CDR3 length: 16
clone size: many
V gene: TRBV3-1
J gene: TRBJ2-5
CDR3 DNA: TGTGCCAGCAGCCAATGGAGGGGATGGGAAGAAGAGACCCAGTACTTC
CDR3 protein: CASSQWRGWEEETQYF

D gene: NA
CDR3 length: 12
clone size: NA
V gene: TRBV20-1
J gene: TRBJ2-3
CDR3 DNA: TGCAGTGCTAGGGGGGCTGGAGATACGCAGTATTTT
CDR3 protein: CSARGAGDTQYF

D gene: TRBD1
CDR3 length: 14
clone size: many
V gene: TRBV20-1
J gene: TRBJ2-1
CDR3 DNA: TGCAGTGCCCTGACAGGGTTACTTTACAATGAGCAGTTCTTC
CDR3 protein: CSALTGLLYNEQFF

D gene: TRBD1
CDR3 length: 15
clone size: many
V gene: TRBV10-1
J gene: TRBJ1-1
CDR3 DNA: TGCGCCAGCAGTGATGTGCAGGGGGCGAGCACTGAAGCTTTCTTT
CDR3 protein: CASSDVQGASTEAFF

D gene: NA
CDR3 length: 15
clone size: many
V gene: TRBV5-1
J gene: TRBJ1-1
CDR3 DNA: TGCGCCAGCAGCCGCGGGGGCTCCTTGAACACTGAAGCTTTCTTT
CDR3 protein: CASSRGGSLNTEAFF

D gene: NA
CDR3 length: 10
clone size: NA
V gene: TRBV29-1
J gene: TRBJ1-1
CDR3 DNA: TGCAGCGTTGAGTGGACTGAAGCTTTCTTT
CDR3 protein: CSVEWTEAFF

D gene: NA
CDR3 length: 14
clone size: many
V gene: TRBV6-2/TRBV6-3
J gene: TRBJ2-2
CDR3 DNA: TGTGCCAGCAGTTACGGGCAGGTCACCGGGGAGCTGTTTTTT
CDR3 protein: CASSYGQVTGELFF

D gene: NA
CDR3 length: 16
clone size: many
V gene: TRBV29-1
J gene: TRBJ2-6
CDR3 DNA: TGCAGCGCCCGGGACGGCTGGGACTCTGGGGCCAACGTCCTGACTTTC
CDR3 protein: CSARDGWDSGANVLTF

D gene: TRBD2
CDR3 length: 17
clone size: NA
V gene: TRBV5-1
J gene: TRBJ2-4
CDR3 DNA: TGCGCCAGCAGCTTGTTTCTAGCGGGGGGTGGGCGAAACATTCAGTACTTC
CDR3 protein: CASSLFLAGGGRNIQYF

D gene: NA
CDR3 length: 16
clone size: many
V gene: TRBV11-2
J gene: TRBJ2-2
CDR3 DNA: TGTGCCAGCAGCTTCGACAGCCGACGGAACACCGGGGAGCTGTTTTTT
CDR3 protein: CASSFDSRRNTGELFF

D gene: TRBD2
CDR3 length: 13
clone size: NA
V gene: TRBV20-1
J gene: TRBJ2-3
CDR3 DNA: TGCAGTGCTAACCGGCGGGGGGCAGATACGCAGTATTTT
CDR3 protein: CSANRRGADTQYF

D gene: NA
CDR3 length: 16
clone size: NA
V gene: TRBV20-1
J gene: TRBJ2-3
CDR3 DNA: TGCTGTGCTACCCCCCCAGCGGCCCTTACCACAGATACGCAGTATTTT
CDR3 protein: CCATPPAALTTDTQYF

D gene: NA
CDR3 length: 14
clone size: few
V gene: TRBV6-5
J gene: TRBJ2-5
CDR3 DNA: TGTGCCAGCAGTTACACTACTAGGAGAGAGACCCAGTACTTC
CDR3 protein: CASSYTTRRETQYF

D gene: NA
CDR3 length: 13
clone size: many
V gene: TRBV29-1
J gene: TRBJ2-5
CDR3 DNA: TGCAGCGTTGAGGCTCTGGCGGGAGAGACCCAGTACTTC
CDR3 protein: CSVEALAGETQYF

D gene: NA
CDR3 length: 12
clone size: many
V gene: TRBV20-1
J gene: TRBJ2-5
CDR3 DNA: TGCAGTGCTAGTCCGCAACAAGAGACCCAGTACTTC
CDR3 protein: CSASPQQETQYF

D gene: TRBD1
CDR3 length: 15
clone size: few
V gene: TRBV12-3/TRBV12-4
J gene: TRBJ2-2
CDR3 DNA: TGTGCCAGTACGTCTAAACAGGGGACGGGCGGGGAGCTGTTTTTT
CDR3 protein: CASTSKQGTGGELFF

D gene: NA
CDR3 length: 13
clone size: NA
V gene: TRBV7-9
J gene: TRBJ2-4
CDR3 DNA: TGTGCCAGCAGCTTATCTGGGGGGACCGTTCAGTACTTC
CDR3 protein: CASSLSGGTVQYF

D gene: NA
CDR3 length: 14
clone size: many
V gene: TRBV5-1
J gene: TRBJ1-4
CDR3 DNA: TGCGCCAGCAGCCTGGGTGGACGCGATGAAAAACTGTTTTTT
CDR3 protein: CASSLGGRDEKLFF